This TCR beta chain originates from a study of blood T cell repertoires in COVID-19. The V gene's germline CDR1 is DFQATT and CDR2 SNEGSKA (reference sequence). V lost 3 bases and J 4 bases, leaving 9 bases between the germline ends. The CDR3 is 13 amino acids. Measured with immunoSEQ multiplex PCR; TCRdb has only the in-frame clones, and not every one. The profile shows 400,000 to 500,000 clones, approximately 87% of them singletons. The sequencing input was PBMCs or T cells enriched from blood (not recorded which). This chain uses TRBV20-1 with TRBJ2-2; D might be TRBD2 (6 bases). This sequence was found in a middle-aged woman who had recovered from COVID-19. As DNA, the CDR3 is TGCAGTGCTAGTAGAGCGGGCACCGGGGAGCTGTTTTTT. Translating it yields CSASRAGTGELFF.